The subject of this entry is one T cell receptor (beta chain). Its target is not known. Sequencing used immunoSEQ multiplex PCR; TCRdb keeps in-frame clones, though not all of them. The sample holds 50,000 to 75,000 clones, around 87% seen once. Germline loops: CDR1 SGDLS, CDR2 YYNGEE. The trim removed 10 bases at V and 4 bases at J, leaving 8 bases unmatched. The CDR3 sequence is 13 residues long. Prior autoimmune disease or systemic immunosuppression barred patients. Blood sampling was done at baseline, cycle 4 day 1, and cycle 7 day 1. This entry belongs to a study of OX40 agonist ivuxolimab in advanced cancers. The wider study: All patients had ivuxolimab intravenously every 2 weeks at 0.01 to 10 mg/kg.

Findings and limits, study-wide: People who partly responded at 0.1-3.0 mg/kg had some of the least clonal expansion seen.

This chain joins TRBV9 and TRBJ2-5, with TRBD2 matching 9 bases. The sequenced sample was CD4+ or CD8+ T cells sorted from blood, obtained in a trial of the OX40 agonist ivuxolimab. The source of this sequence is an adult with an advanced solid tumor such as melanoma, head and neck, liver or kidney cancer. The CDR3 loop is CARGGGGLETQYF. The CDR3, as DNA: TGTGCCCGCGGCGGGGGGGGGCTAGAGACCCAGTACTTC.